Presented here are 5 T cell receptor beta chains from one specimen sequenced in a study of esophageal squamous cell carcinoma under preoperative chemotherapy (dated by TCRdb to the late 2010s). In the paper's terms, the time point label means: after preoperative PTX-NDP chemotherapy. The library relied on PCR. The sequencer was a HiSeq X Ten. TCRdb reworked the public reads: Q25 trimming with fastp, MiXCR clone assembly, productive beta chains retained. Entries that share a CDR3 protein sequence are merged under the most common genes and DNA. The sample contains roughly 10,000 distinct CDR3 sequences, roughly 60% of them found a single time. Less than 30% of the sample rests with the top ten. Collection of the sample occurred from a patient given preoperative chemotherapy. The receptors stem from a human donor with esophageal squamous cell carcinoma. The donor label of this sample is uncertain.

The V gene is TRBV6-5, the J gene TRBJ2-1, with 9 nucleotides matching TRBD1. Near its end, the DNA agrees better with TRBJ2-5, so the J call may be wrong. The CDR3 sequence is 13 residues long. Germline values: CDR1 MNHEY, CDR2 SVGAGI. The CDR3 region is CASSSDRGETQYF. The CDR3 bases are TGTGCCAGCAGTTCGGACAGGGGAGAGACCCAGTACTTC.

The chain links TRBV6-4 to TRBJ2-6; possible D gene TRBD2, 6 bases. The CDR3 is made up of 15 amino acids. The V gene lost 6 bases and the J gene lost 0 bases, with 9 bases spanning the gap. Looked up from germline, CDR1 is MRHNA and CDR2 is SNTAGT. The CDR3 DNA sequence: TGTGCCAGCAGCAACGGGAGCTCTGGGGCCAACGTCCTGACTTTC. Translated, it gives CASSNGSSGANVLTF.

The chain uses TRBV27 and TRBJ2-1, with 12 positions matching TRBD2. After removal of 5 bases from V and 15 bases from J, the junction contained 11 bases not matched to a gene. The CDR3 extends over 14 amino acids. The germline gives CDR1 MNHEY, CDR2 SMNVEV (reference sequence). The DNA for the CDR3 is TGTGCCAGCAGTCCCGCTCGGACTAGCGGGACTCTGTTCTTC. Encoded protein: CASSPARTSGTLFF.

About this clonotype: Compared with germline, one end of the junction differs, possibly owing to a read error. The chain links TRBV6-1 to TRBJ2-3; tentative D call: TRBD2 (6 bases). Germline loops: CDR1 MNHNS, CDR2 SASEGT. The CDR3 covers 16 residues. CDR3 sequence reads: CVSSELGGSSTDTQYF. The CDR3 region has the DNA TGTGTCAGCAGTGAATTGGGGGGAAGCTCCACAGATACGCAGTATTTC.

For this clonotype: The final CDR3 position lacks the conserved phenylalanine or tryptophan, pointing to a likely read error. No DNA is shown, since the ends of the CDR3 on it are uncertain; the CDR3 is the one TCRdb lists. The V call is TRBV10-1, the J call TRBJ2-1; whether TRBD1, the table's D call, matches the DNA was not checked. Germline V CDR1 and CDR2: WNHNN, SYGVQD (reference sequence). The CDR3 contains 14 residues when both ends are counted. CDR3 protein: CASSEQGSVGMGPA.